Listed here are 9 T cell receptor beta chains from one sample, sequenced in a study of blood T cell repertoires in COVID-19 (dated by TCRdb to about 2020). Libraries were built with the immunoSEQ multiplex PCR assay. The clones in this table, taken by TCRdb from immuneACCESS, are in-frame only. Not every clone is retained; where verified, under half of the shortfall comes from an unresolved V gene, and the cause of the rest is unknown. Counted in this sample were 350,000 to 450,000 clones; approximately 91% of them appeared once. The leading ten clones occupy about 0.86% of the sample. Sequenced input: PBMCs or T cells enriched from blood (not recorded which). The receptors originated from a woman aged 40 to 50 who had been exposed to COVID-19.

The CDR3: CASSWGDSSYNEQFF. CDR3 nucleotide sequence: TGCGCCAGCAGCTGGGGAGATAGCTCCTACAATGAGCAGTTCTTC. The chain couples TRBV5-1 to TRBJ2-1, with D possibly matching TRBD2 (5 bases). This CDR3 spans 15 amino acids. With 3 bases removed from V and 0 bases from J, the gap between germline ends came to 10 bases. Germline V gene sequence: CDR1 SGHRS, CDR2 YFSETQ.

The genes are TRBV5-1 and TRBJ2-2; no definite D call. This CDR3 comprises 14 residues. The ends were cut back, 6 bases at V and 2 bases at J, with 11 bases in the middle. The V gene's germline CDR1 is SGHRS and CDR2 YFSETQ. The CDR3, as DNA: TGCGCCAGCACCGACTTGGCTAACACCGGGGAGCTGTTTTTT. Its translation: CASTDLANTGELFF.

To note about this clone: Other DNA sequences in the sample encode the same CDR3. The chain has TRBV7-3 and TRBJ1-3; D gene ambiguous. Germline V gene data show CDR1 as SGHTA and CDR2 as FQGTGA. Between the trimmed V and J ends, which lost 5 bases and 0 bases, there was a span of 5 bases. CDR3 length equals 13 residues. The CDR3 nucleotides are TGTGCCAGCAGCCCTTCCTCTGGAAACACCATATATTTT. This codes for CASSPSSGNTIYF.

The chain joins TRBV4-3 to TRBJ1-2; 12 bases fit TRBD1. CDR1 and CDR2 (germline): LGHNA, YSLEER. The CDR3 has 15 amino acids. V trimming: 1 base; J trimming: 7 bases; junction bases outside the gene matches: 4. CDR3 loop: CASSQGGQGAAGYTF. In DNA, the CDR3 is TGCGCCAGCAGCCAAGGGGGACAGGGGGCCGCTGGCTACACCTTC.

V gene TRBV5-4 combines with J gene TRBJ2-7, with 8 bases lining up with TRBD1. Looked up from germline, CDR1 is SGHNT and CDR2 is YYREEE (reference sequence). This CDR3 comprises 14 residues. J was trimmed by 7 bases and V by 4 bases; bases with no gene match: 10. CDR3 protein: CASSTGQAAGEQYF. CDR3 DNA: TGTGCCAGCAGCACGGGACAGGCCGCAGGAGAGCAGTACTTC. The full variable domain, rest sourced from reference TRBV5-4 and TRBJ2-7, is ETGVTQSPTHLIKTRGQQVTLRCSSQSGHNTVSWYQQALGQGPQFIFQYYREEENGRGNFPPRFSGLQFPNYSSELNVNALELDDSALYLCASSTGQAAGEQYFGPGTRLTVT.

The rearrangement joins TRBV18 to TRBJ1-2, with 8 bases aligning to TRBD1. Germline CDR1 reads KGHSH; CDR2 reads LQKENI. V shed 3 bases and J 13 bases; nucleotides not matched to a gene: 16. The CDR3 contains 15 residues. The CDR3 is CASSPNTGGVSGLTF. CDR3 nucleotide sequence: TGTGCCAGCTCACCGAATACAGGGGGGGTCTCCGGTCTCACCTTC.

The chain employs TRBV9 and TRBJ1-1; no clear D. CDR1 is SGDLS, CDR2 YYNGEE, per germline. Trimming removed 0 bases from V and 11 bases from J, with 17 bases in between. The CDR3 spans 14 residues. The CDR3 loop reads CASSVELETVKAFF. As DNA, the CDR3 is TGTGCCAGCAGCGTAGAGCTGGAGACCGTGAAGGCTTTCTTT.

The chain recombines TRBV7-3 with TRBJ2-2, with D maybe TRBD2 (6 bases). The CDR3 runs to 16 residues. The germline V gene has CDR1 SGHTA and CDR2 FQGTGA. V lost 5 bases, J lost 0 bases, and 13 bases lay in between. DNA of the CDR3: TGTGCCAGCAGCCTCGGGAGCGGATCGAACACCGGGGAGCTGTTTTTT. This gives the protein CASSLGSGSNTGELFF.

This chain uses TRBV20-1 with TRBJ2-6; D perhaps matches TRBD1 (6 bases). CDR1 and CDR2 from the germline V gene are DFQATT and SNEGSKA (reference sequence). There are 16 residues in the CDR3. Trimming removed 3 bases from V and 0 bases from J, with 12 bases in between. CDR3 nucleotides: TGCAGTGCTAGTACAGGGCCAATCTCTGGGGCCAACGTCCTGACTTTC. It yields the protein CSASTGPISGANVLTF.